One sample yielded the 8 T cell receptor beta chains listed below, sequenced in a study of regulatory T cells in long-lasting Graves disease. Arm-PCR of CDR3 regions with iRepertoire HTBI primers generated TCR beta libraries. TCRdb reprocessed the multiplex PCR reads with MiXCR, giving one entry per CDR3 protein. The sample contains some 250,000 distinct CDR3 sequences, 20% to 25% of which appear only once. Specified time point: newly diagnosed GD, antithyroid drugs for less than 3 months. RNA isolated from PBMCs was used to make the TCR library. The input for sequencing was peripheral blood mononuclear cells (PBMCs), taken at new diagnosis, from a patient treated with antithyroid drugs. All receptors derive from a female donor with Graves disease.

This clonotype was seen many times. V and J are TRBV20-1 and TRBJ2-3; maybe TRBD2 (6 bases). The germline CDR1 and CDR2 sequences are DFQATT and SNEGSKA (reference sequence). Trimming shortened V by 2 bases and J by 6 bases, and 12 bases separated the two germline ends. This CDR3 region has 13 residues. In DNA form, the CDR3 reads TGCAGTGCTAGACAGTGGGGGGTTGATACGCAGTATTTT. The encoded protein is CSARQWGVDTQYF.

This clonotype came up many times. The chain carries TRBV28 and TRBJ2-2; 8 nucleotides agree with TRBD1. V trimming: 7 bases; J trimming: 6 bases; junction bases outside the gene matches: 10. The CDR3 is 15 residues long. Germline CDR1 reads MDHEN; CDR2 reads SYDVKM. The CDR3 DNA is TGTGCCAGCAACGTAGGACAGGGTAGATCCGGGGAGCTGTTTTTT. Amino acids: CASNVGQGRSGELFF.

This clonotype appeared many times. The V and J genes are TRBV6-4 and TRBJ2-2; 9 bases line up with TRBD2. V was pared by 2 bases and J by 1 base, with 2 bases of the junction left unmatched. Germline V CDR1 and CDR2: MRHNA, SNTAGT. This CDR3 has 16 residues. CDR3 protein: CASSDTLAGNTGELFF. The CDR3 nucleotides are TGTGCCAGCAGTGACACACTAGCGGGGAACACCGGGGAGCTGTTTTTT.

This clonotype was found many times. V gene TRBV5-1 combines with J gene TRBJ2-5, with 7 positions matching TRBD1. Germline lookup yields CDR1 SGHRS and CDR2 YFSETQ. This CDR3 is 14 amino acids long. V shed 4 bases and J 2 bases; nucleotides not matched to a gene: 5. The CDR3 loop reads CASSQGQLQETQYF. In DNA form, the CDR3 reads TGCGCCAGCAGCCAGGGACAGTTACAAGAGACCCAGTACTTC.

This clonotype turned up a few times. The DNA of the CDR3 is TGTGCCAGCAGCGTGGACCCGTCGAACTATGGCTACACCTTC. This codes for CASSVDPSNYGYTF. The chain links TRBV9 to TRBJ1-2; D is undetermined. Trimming left V 2 bases short and J 2 bases short, with 10 bases between. The CDR3 spans 14 residues. Germline V lookup: CDR1 SGDLS, CDR2 YYNGEE. Complete variable domain (other parts from reference TRBV9 and TRBJ1-2): DSGVTQTPKHLITATGQRVTLRCSPRSGDLSVYWYQQSLDQGLQFLIQYYNGEERAKGNILERFSAQQFPDLHSELNLSSLELGDSALYFCASSVDPSNYGYTFGSGTRLTVV.

This clonotype was seen a few times. The CDR3 DNA reads as TGCAGTGTCAATTCCGGGACTAGGGGATCTAATGAGCAGTTCTTC. Amino acids: CSVNSGTRGSNEQFF. The rearrangement links TRBV20-1 to TRBJ2-1, with 8 positions matching TRBD2. This CDR3 contains 15 residues. Germline-derived CDR1 and CDR2 are DFQATT and SNEGSKA (reference sequence). Germline trimming cut 7 bases from V and 7 bases from J; bases unmatched to any gene: 15.

This clonotype was observed many times. The V gene is TRBV28, the J gene TRBJ1-4; 7 bases line up with TRBD1. The CDR3 is 14 residues long. CDR1 and CDR2 (germline): MDHEN, SYDVKM. J lost 7 bases, V lost 6 bases, and 8 bases had no gene match. CDR3 nucleotides: TGTGCCAGCAGGAAAAGACAGGGCGCTGAAAAACTGTTTTTT. This gives the protein CASRKRQGAEKLFF.

The CDR3 protein is CATSSTANYGYTF. In DNA form, the CDR3 reads TGTGCCACCAGTTCAACGGCTAACTATGGCTACACCTTC. The J gene is TRBJ1-2, the V gene TRBV24-1; D gene ambiguous. This CDR3 has 13 amino acids. Germline assignment: CDR1 KGHDR and CDR2 SFDVKD. The V end lost 6 bases, the J end lost 0 bases, and 7 bases lay between the germline ends.